These 32 T cell receptor beta chains came from one sample sequenced in a study of regulatory T cells in long-lasting Graves disease. Sequencing libraries for TCR beta were prepared with iRepertoire HTBI primers and Arm-PCR of CDR3 regions. TCRdb used MiXCR to reprocess the multiplex PCR reads, holding one entry per CDR3 protein. The sample shows 350,000 to 450,000 distinct CDR3 sequences, about 11% of them seen only once. This sample's time point: newly diagnosed GD, antithyroid drugs for less than 3 months. Preparation of the TCR library used RNA extracted from PBMCs. The same sample was also studied in work on T cells in Graves' hyperthyroidism and ophthalmopathy.

Sequencing used peripheral blood mononuclear cells (PBMCs), obtained at new diagnosis, from a patient treated with antithyroid drugs. The receptors stem from a woman aged 18-29 years with Graves disease.

This clonotype was seen repeatedly, ten times or more. J is TRBJ1-1 and V is TRBV12-3 or TRBV12-4, with a weak D call TRBD1 (5 bases). The CDR3 totals 14 residues. Trimming pared 6 bases from V and 2 bases from J, leaving 13 bases between. The CDR3 DNA reads TGTGCCAGCAGCTCCAGGGTGCGAAACACTGAAGCTTTCTTT. Protein sequence: CASSSRVRNTEAFF.

This clonotype was seen many times. CDR3 region: CASLLAGGPREQYF. The CDR3 DNA is TGTGCCAGCTTACTAGCGGGAGGGCCGAGAGAGCAGTACTTC. The chain joins TRBV7-9 to TRBJ2-7; 13 nucleotides match TRBD2. The CDR3 has 14 residues. The germline gives CDR1 SEHNR, CDR2 FQNEAQ (reference sequence). V gave up 8 bases and J gave up 7 bases; unmatched junction bases: 8.

This sequence joins TRBV5-1 and TRBJ2-1, with a possible D match to TRBD1 (6 bases). The germline CDR1 and CDR2 sequences are SGHRS and YFSETQ. V gave up 3 bases and J gave up 4 bases, with 17 bases separating them. The CDR3 runs 16 residues. The CDR3 spells CASSSPQGRPYNEQFF. DNA of the CDR3: TGCGCCAGCAGCTCCCCACAGGGTAGGCCGTACAATGAGCAGTTCTTC.

This clonotype was seen repeatedly, ten times or more. V is TRBV12-3 or TRBV12-4 and J is TRBJ2-7; tentatively, D is TRBD1 or TRBD2 (5 bases each). The CDR3 totals 16 residues. V shed 3 bases and J shed 6 bases, with 21 bases lying between them. CDR3 in amino acids: CASSFWLGTPIGEQYF. The CDR3 region has the DNA TGTGCCAGCAGTTTTTGGTTGGGGACCCCGATAGGCGAGCAGTACTTC.

For this clonotype: A read error may be the cause here, since a much bigger clone is one base away. V gene TRBV9 combines with J gene TRBJ2-5; 11 positions match TRBD2. Trimming removed 4 bases from V and 5 bases from J; junction bases left unmatched: 7. From germline, CDR1 is SGDLS and CDR2 YYNGEE. This CDR3 spans 15 amino acids. The CDR3 protein is CASSPRLAGWETQYF. The CDR3 DNA reads TGTGCCAGCAGCCCGCGACTAGCGGGATGGGAGACCCAGTACTTC.

Notes on this clonotype: A read error may explain this, as a much larger clone is one base away. The chain joins TRBV10-3 to TRBJ2-1; D ambiguous. Germline-derived CDR1 and CDR2 are ENHRY and SYGVKD. The CDR3 spans 14 residues. CDR3 amino acids: CAISEPAPRNERFF. Written as DNA, the CDR3 is TGTGCCATCAGTGAGCCCGCCCCCCGCAATGAGCGGTTCTTC.

This clonotype was counted between two and nine times. The rearrangement uses TRBV9 and TRBJ2-2; 7 nucleotides align to TRBD2. J gave up 5 bases and V 0 bases, and 13 bases lay outside the gene matches. The CDR3 totals 18 residues. Germline V gene data show CDR1 as SGDLS and CDR2 as YYNGEE. CDR3 region: CASSVARYGGGRTGELFF. CDR3 nucleotide sequence: TGTGCCAGCAGCGTAGCTCGATATGGGGGAGGGCGGACCGGGGAGCTGTTTTTT.

This clonotype was seen ten or more times. The chain carries TRBV11-1 and TRBJ2-1; TRBD2 agrees at 9 bases. With V trimmed by 2 bases and J by 6 bases, 8 bases remained unmatched. CDR3 length equals 16 residues. The V gene's germline CDR1 is SGHAT and CDR2 FQDESV (reference sequence). The DNA for the CDR3 is TGTGCCAGCAGCTTACTCGGCGGGGGGGCCCTCAATGAGCAGTTCTTC. Translating it yields CASSLLGGGALNEQFF.

Ten or more counts support this clonotype. The chain has TRBV2 and TRBJ2-7; D is perhaps TRBD1 or TRBD2 (5 bases each). Trimming took off 8 bases at V and 8 bases at J, with 16 bases between the two ends. CDR1 SNHLY and CDR2 FYNNEI come from the germline V gene. The CDR3 spans 12 residues. CDR3 DNA sequence: TGTGCCAGCCGGGACCGGGTCTTTCAGCAGTACTTC. It yields the protein CASRDRVFQQYF.

The chain recombines TRBV2 with TRBJ1-3; no definite D call. In germline, CDR1 is SNHLY, CDR2 FYNNEI. This CDR3 contains 12 residues. Trimming took off 6 bases at V and 2 bases at J, with 5 bases between the two ends. Here the CDR3 reads CASRAPGNTIYF. In DNA, the CDR3 is TGTGCCAGCAGAGCACCTGGAAACACCATATATTTT.

This clonotype was detected ten times or more. V usage is TRBV12-3 or TRBV12-4 and J usage is TRBJ1-5, with D possibly matching TRBD1 (5 bases). This CDR3 is 18 amino acids long. V lost 6 bases and J lost 3, with 24 bases in between. The CDR3 spells CASSEIGGGPLNNQPQHF. DNA of the CDR3: TGTGCCAGCAGCGAAATTGGGGGAGGACCCCTTAACAATCAGCCCCAGCATTTT.

Note on this clonotype: A read error may be the cause here, since a much bigger clone is one base away. The chain links TRBV6-2 or TRBV6-3 to TRBJ2-7; 7 bases agree with TRBD2. V was pared by 5 bases and J by 3 bases, with 16 bases of the junction left unmatched. This CDR3 is 17 amino acids long. The V gene's germline CDR1 is MNHEY and CDR2 SVGEGT. CDR3 DNA sequence: TGTGCCAGCAGTAAACTTCTTCTTGGGGGGGGACTCTACGAGCAGTACGTC. Residues: CASSKLLLGGGLYEQYV.

Regarding this clonotype: The missing conserved phenylalanine or tryptophan at the end of this CDR3 makes a read error likely. The chain has TRBV27 and TRBJ2-7, with D perhaps TRBD1 (6 bases). V lost 8 bases and J lost 4, with 21 bases in between. Germline CDR1 MNHEY, CDR2 SMNVEV (reference sequence). This CDR3 is 15 amino acids long. The CDR3 region has the DNA TGTGCCAGCCATTCATTCCCGGGACACCAGTACGAGCAGTACTAC. Its translation: CASHSFPGHQYEQYY.

This clonotype was seen many times. The chain employs TRBV11-1 and TRBJ2-7; D not resolved. With 0 bases removed from V and 0 bases from J, the gap between germline ends came to 6 bases. From germline, CDR1 is SGHAT and CDR2 FQDESV (reference sequence). CDR3 size: 14 residues. CDR3 bases: TGTGCCAGCAGCTTAGCGGCCAGCTCCTACGAGCAGTACTTC. Translated, it gives CASSLAASSYEQYF.

This chain uses TRBV20-1 with TRBJ2-1; D is undetermined. Germline values: CDR1 DFQATT, CDR2 SNEGSKA (reference sequence). Trimming shortened V by 4 bases and J by 7 bases, and 17 bases separated the two germline ends. The CDR3 is 14 residues long. The CDR3, as DNA: TGCAGTGCTATCGCCGAGGCCTACTATAATGAGCAGTTCTTC. It encodes CSAIAEAYYNEQFF.

This clonotype was seen ten or more times. CDR3 amino acids: CASSPGDGAYEQYV. The CDR3 DNA follows: TGTGCCAGCAGCCCGGGGGACGGAGCCTACGAGCAGTACGTC. The rearrangement joins TRBV27 to TRBJ2-7; TRBD2 is a possible D gene (6 bases). Deletions cut 6 bases from V and 2 bases from J, with 14 bases between. The CDR3 consists of 14 residues. Germline CDR1 is MNHEY and CDR2 is SMNVEV (reference sequence).

The sample holds a few counts of this clonotype. Given a much more abundant clone one base away, this may be a read error. This chain uses TRBV29-1 with TRBJ1-1; D gene unclear. The CDR3 consists of 13 residues. In germline, CDR1 is SQVTM, CDR2 ANQGSEA. In nucleotides, the CDR3 is TGCGGCGATCGGCGTACCGGGAACACTGAAGCTTTCTTT. Protein sequence: CGDRRTGNTEAFF.

This clonotype has a count of ten or more. This chain connects TRBV20-1 to TRBJ1-2, with D uncertain. V lost 7 bases and J lost 6, with 15 bases in between. CDR1 is DFQATT and CDR2 is SNEGSKA in the germline V gene (reference sequence). The CDR3 length is 12 residues. The CDR3 coding sequence is TGCAGTGGGCAGGTCGAGGGAGATGGCTACACCTTC. Translation gives CSGQVEGDGYTF.

Many counts were recorded for this clonotype. The chain uses TRBV3-1 and TRBJ1-5; 7 bases agree with TRBD1. J gave up 7 bases and V 4 bases, and 10 bases lay outside the gene matches. The germline gives CDR1 LGHDT, CDR2 YNNKEL (reference sequence). CDR3 length: 15 residues. CDR3 coding DNA: TGTGCCAGCAGCCTGGGACAGCCAGATTACCAGCCCCAGCATTTT. Translating it yields CASSLGQPDYQPQHF.

This clonotype was counted many times. The chain recombines TRBV3-1 with TRBJ1-6; a weak D match, TRBD1 (5 bases). Trimming cost V 1 base and J 11 bases, with 15 bases left between them. The germline V gene encodes CDR1 LGHDT and CDR2 YNNKEL (reference sequence). The CDR3 totals 15 residues. DNA for the CDR3: TGTGCCAGCAGCCAAGGGACGGGGGGGAGAACACCCCTCCACTTT. It codes for CASSQGTGGRTPLHF.

In its sample, this clonotype was seen many times. The V call is TRBV5-1, the J call TRBJ2-1; 9 nucleotides align to TRBD1. The CDR3 totals 18 residues. Per germline, CDR1 SGHRS and CDR2 YFSETQ. J was trimmed by 2 bases and V by 0 bases; bases with no gene match: 9. The chain's CDR3 is CASSLGVVGQGAYNEQFF. CDR3 coding DNA: TGCGCCAGCAGCTTGGGAGTCGTGGGACAGGGAGCCTACAATGAGCAGTTCTTC.

In its sample, this clonotype was seen many times. The gene calls are TRBV20-1 and TRBJ2-3; 9 bases are a match to TRBD2. The CDR3 totals 16 residues. V was clipped by 3 bases and J by 0 bases; unmatched bases: 7. Looked up from germline, CDR1 is DFQATT and CDR2 is SNEGSKA (reference sequence). As DNA, the CDR3 is TGCAGTGCTAGTATGTTGCGGGGGGGAAGCACAGATACGCAGTATTTT. Its translation: CSASMLRGGSTDTQYF.

V is TRBV30 and J is TRBJ2-7, with D possibly matching TRBD1 (5 bases). Trimming pared 0 bases from V and 9 bases from J, leaving 9 bases between. Germline V CDR1 and CDR2: GTSNPN, SVGIG (reference sequence). The CDR3 runs 11 residues. Written as DNA, the CDR3 is TGTGCCTGGAGTGTACGAAGGGGGCAGTACTTC. Translation gives CAWSVRRGQYF. Using reference TRBV30 and TRBJ2-7 for the parts outside the CDR3, the full variable domain is SQTIHQWPATLVQPVGSPLSLECTVEGTSNPNLYWYRQAAGRGLQLLFYSVGIGQISSEVPQNLSASRPQDRQFILSSKKLLLSDSGFYLCAWSVRRGQYFGPGTRLTVT.

The chain carries TRBV4-3 and TRBJ1-1; TRBD1 matches at 7 bases. From germline, CDR1 is LGHNA and CDR2 YSLEER. With V trimmed by 3 bases and J by 8 bases, 9 bases remained unmatched. This CDR3 contains 14 residues. CDR3 sequence (DNA): TGCGCCAGCAGCCATGTAAACAGGGGCTCCGAAGCTTTCTTT. It translates to CASSHVNRGSEAFF.

This clonotype was seen ten or more times. V usage is TRBV27 and J usage is TRBJ1-1, with D maybe TRBD1 (5 bases). Looked up from germline, CDR1 is MNHEY and CDR2 is SMNVEV (reference sequence). The CDR3 contains 13 residues. Trimming removed 5 bases at V and 4 bases at J, with 11 bases between. The CDR3 DNA reads as TGTGCCAGCAGTCGCACGAGGGGCACTGAAGCTTTCTTT. Protein product: CASSRTRGTEAFF.

Many counts were recorded for this clonotype. The chain links TRBV7-9 to TRBJ2-7; D unclear. CDR3 length: 11 residues. V was pared by 6 bases and J by 5 bases, with 8 bases between. Germline-derived CDR1 and CDR2 are SEHNR and FQNEAQ (reference sequence). The CDR3 protein is CASSLAHEQYV. CDR3 coding DNA: TGTGCCAGCAGTCTCGCCCACGAGCAGTACGTC.

This clonotype was recorded many times. The rearrangement links TRBV15 to TRBJ2-5, with TRBD2 matching over 8 bases. The length of the CDR3 is 15 residues. Germline-derived CDR1 and CDR2 are LNHNV and YYDKDF (reference sequence). The ends lost 0 bases at V and 2 bases at J; junction bases unmatched: 2. The CDR3 spells CATSRDVAGQETQYF. The DNA of the CDR3 is TGTGCCACCAGCAGAGATGTAGCGGGACAAGAGACCCAGTACTTC.

The chain links TRBV7-3 to TRBJ2-7; 12 positions agree with TRBD1. Germline V gene lookup returns CDR1 SGHTA and CDR2 FQGTGA. The CDR3 sequence is 21 residues long. The V and J ends lost 5 bases and 4 bases, in that order; junction bases with no gene match: 24. This CDR3 is CASSPSLPSFSGQGASYEQYF. CDR3 coding DNA: TGTGCCAGCAGCCCTTCCCTCCCCTCCTTTTCGGGACAGGGGGCGAGTTACGAGCAGTACTTC.

This clonotype was observed at least ten times. The chain combines TRBV7-2 with TRBJ1-1; 7 bases are shared with TRBD1. The V and J ends lost 6 bases and 1 base, in that order; junction bases with no gene match: 5. Germline lookup yields CDR1 SGHTA and CDR2 FQGNSA. The CDR3 has 14 amino acids. In DNA, the CDR3 is TGTGCCAGCAGGCCCGGACAGGCGAACACTGAAGCTTTCTTT. Its translation: CASRPGQANTEAFF.

J is TRBJ1-4 and V is TRBV20-1, with D hard to call. The germline CDR1 and CDR2 sequences are DFQATT and SNEGSKA (reference sequence). The CDR3 is 14 residues long. V was cut by 0 bases and J by 7 bases, with 12 bases left in between. CDR3 sequence (DNA): TGCAGTGCTAGAGAGGTCCAGGTCGGTGAAAAACTGTTTTTT. As protein: CSAREVQVGEKLFF.

This rearrangement joins TRBV7-8 to TRBJ2-2; TRBD2 aligns across 7 bases. V shed 1 base, J shed 8 bases, and the junction held 16 bases outside the gene matches. This CDR3 has 18 residues. Per germline, CDR1 SGHVS and CDR2 FQNEAQ. The CDR3 bases are TGTGCCAGCAGCTTAGGCCCCCCCGAGCTAGCGGTCTGGGGGGAGCTGTTTTTT. Its protein is CASSLGPPELAVWGELFF.

This clonotype was counted only a few times. V and J are TRBV7-2 and TRBJ2-3; D might be TRBD1 or TRBD2, each matching 5 bases. The germline V and J ends were trimmed by 5 bases and 6 bases, with 21 bases remaining between them. The germline V gene has CDR1 SGHTA and CDR2 FQGNSA. This CDR3 comprises 16 residues. CDR3 loop: CASSTRRGPPADTQYF. The CDR3 DNA is TGTGCCAGCAGCACTCGTCGGGGACCCCCGGCGGATACGCAGTATTTT.